A single sample gave rise to the 32 T cell receptor beta chains below, sequenced in a study of cytomegalovirus exposure and HLA in healthy donors. 13 Jbeta primers and 60 Vbeta primers were used for the PCR. Sequenced by immunoSEQ multiplex PCR; TCRdb stores in-frame clones only, minus some. Of about 160,000 clones in the sample, approximately 78% were seen once. The specimen sequenced was PBMCs. The receptors were sampled from a girl between 2 and 10 years old in good health and CMV-seropositive.

This clone was seen a handful of times. This rearrangement joins TRBV2 to TRBJ2-3; 11 nucleotides agree with TRBD2. The CDR3 runs 15 residues. Trimming cost V 4 bases and J 5 bases; bases outside gene matches: 5. Germline CDR1 reads SNHLY; CDR2 reads FYNNEI. The CDR3 loop is CASSVTSGIGDTQYF. The CDR3 DNA is TGTGCCAGCAGTGTGACTAGCGGGATAGGAGATACGCAGTATTTT.

This sequence joins TRBV19 and TRBJ2-3; TRBD2 agrees at 7 bases. The CDR3 has 16 amino acids. Germline lookup yields CDR1 LNHDA and CDR2 SQIVND (reference sequence). Unmatched junction bases numbered 6, after V lost 3 bases and J lost 0 bases. CDR3 sequence (DNA): TGTGCCAGTAGTATCGTCCTAGCGGAAAGCACAGATACGCAGTATTTT. Its translation: CASSIVLAESTDTQYF. Using reference TRBV19 and TRBJ2-3 for the parts outside the CDR3, the full variable domain is DGGITQSPKYLFRKEGQNVTLSCEQNLNHDAMYWYRQDPGQGLRLIYYSQIVNDFQKGDIAEGYSVSREKKESFPLTVTSAQKNPTAFYLCASSIVLAESTDTQYFGPGTRLTVL.

The chain uses TRBV2 and TRBJ2-2; the match to TRBD2 covers 10 bases. Germline-derived CDR1 and CDR2 are SNHLY and FYNNEI. Trimming took 5 bases from V and 4 from J; bases not matched to a gene: 1. The CDR3 totals 14 residues. CDR3 DNA sequence: TGTGCCAGCAGTATAGCGGGAGGCACCGGGGAGCTGTTTTTT. Its translation is CASSIAGGTGELFF.

The J gene is TRBJ1-2, the V gene TRBV30; D is possibly TRBD1 (6 bases). The germline CDR1 and CDR2 sequences are GTSNPN and SVGIG (reference sequence). Trimming left V 4 bases short and J 4 bases short, with 16 bases between. The length of the CDR3 is 14 residues. This chain's CDR3 is CAWKSRGAPYGYTF. For the CDR3, the DNA is TGTGCCTGGAAGTCCAGGGGAGCCCCCTATGGCTACACCTTC.

The chain links TRBV6-5 to TRBJ1-1, with D unclear. The CDR3 totals 12 residues. Trimming removed 2 bases at V and 14 bases at J, with 15 bases between. Germline assignment: CDR1 MNHEY and CDR2 SVGAGI. CDR3 loop: CASSYPRAGWFF. For the CDR3, the DNA is TGTGCCAGCAGTTACCCCCGGGCGGGGTGGTTCTTT.

This chain joins TRBV6-5 and TRBJ2-5, with TRBD1 matching 9 bases. The CDR3 runs to 14 residues. Germline V gives CDR1 MNHEY, CDR2 SVGAGI. V lost 6 bases, J lost 5 bases, and 7 bases stayed unmatched. CDR3 sequence reads: CASSPQTGGETQYF. Written as DNA, the CDR3 is TGTGCCAGCAGCCCACAGACAGGGGGGGAGACCCAGTACTTC.

The rearrangement joins TRBV28 to TRBJ1-5; no definite D call. Trimming left V 7 bases short and J 0 bases short, with 7 bases between. CDR1 and CDR2 (germline): MDHEN, SYDVKM. This CDR3 contains 13 residues. This CDR3 is CASISYSNQPQHF. The CDR3 bases are TGTGCCAGCATCTCTTATAGCAATCAGCCCCAGCATTTT.

The chain carries TRBV5-1 and TRBJ2-2, with D possibly matching TRBD1 (6 bases). This CDR3 region has 16 residues. V lost 4 bases and J lost 4, with 17 bases in between. CDR1 is SGHRS and CDR2 is YFSETQ in the germline V gene. The CDR3 region is CASSELRTASTGELFF. In DNA form, the CDR3 reads TGCGCCAGCAGCGAGCTCCGGACAGCTAGCACCGGGGAGCTGTTTTTT.

The V gene is TRBV2, the J gene TRBJ1-4; no definite D call. Germline loops: CDR1 SNHLY, CDR2 FYNNEI. The CDR3 loop spans 13 amino acids. Trimming shortened V by 6 bases and J by 8 bases, and 13 bases separated the two germline ends. CDR3 nucleotides: TGTGCCAGCAGGGGAGGGTCTGGAGAAAAACTGTTTTTT. This codes for CASRGGSGEKLFF.

The rearrangement uses TRBV30 and TRBJ1-1; D may be TRBD1 (5 bases). Germline-derived CDR1 and CDR2 are GTSNPN and SVGIG (reference sequence). Trimming took off 3 bases at V and 4 bases at J, with 12 bases between the two ends. This CDR3 comprises 13 residues. In DNA, the CDR3 is TGTGCCTGGAGGGTCGGGGGAGGCACTGAAGCTTTCTTT. This encodes CAWRVGGGTEAFF.

V is TRBV28 and J is TRBJ2-1; D is possibly TRBD2 (6 bases). V shed 7 bases and J shed 7 bases, with 17 bases lying between them. Germline-derived CDR1 and CDR2 are MDHEN and SYDVKM. The CDR3 covers 14 residues. The CDR3 coding sequence is TGTGCCAGCACCCAGGACGGGAGCTTTAATGAGCAGTTCTTC. This codes for CASTQDGSFNEQFF. Full variable domain (remainder filled in from reference TRBV28 and TRBJ2-1): DVKVTQSSRYLVKRTGEKVFLECVQDMDHENMFWYRQDPGLGLRLIYFSYDVKMKEKGDIPEGYSVSREKKERFSLILESASTNQTSMYLCASTQDGSFNEQFFGPGTRLTVL.

This clone was picked up a small number of times. CDR3 loop: CASSAGAAGNTIYF. For the CDR3, the DNA is TGTGCCAGCAGTGCGGGGGCAGCCGGAAACACCATATATTTT. The gene calls are TRBV28 and TRBJ1-3, with a tentative D call TRBD1 (6 bases). Germline lookup yields CDR1 MDHEN and CDR2 SYDVKM. The CDR3 covers 14 residues. V dropped 5 bases and J dropped 4 bases, with 12 bases sitting between them. The full variable domain, completed using reference TRBV28 and TRBJ1-3, is DVKVTQSSRYLVKRTGEKVFLECVQDMDHENMFWYRQDPGLGLRLIYFSYDVKMKEKGDIPEGYSVSREKKERFSLILESASTNQTSMYLCASSAGAAGNTIYFGEGSWLTVV.

This clone was detected only a few times. The chain combines TRBV20-1 with TRBJ2-1; TRBD2 might be the D (6 bases). Germline V gene data show CDR1 as DFQATT and CDR2 as SNEGSKA (reference sequence). CDR3 size: 11 residues. V was trimmed by 6 bases and J by 8 bases, leaving 11 bases between them. The DNA of the CDR3 is TGCAGTGCCCCGTCGGGAGATGAGCAGTTCTTC. It specifies CSAPSGDEQFF.

As concerns this clone: Sequence at one end of the junction differs from germline and may be a read error. Other nucleotide sequences from this sample produce the same CDR3. This chain links TRBV7-2 with TRBJ1-1; 8 nucleotides align to TRBD1. The germline CDR1 and CDR2 sequences are SGHTA and FQGNSA. The CDR3 consists of 13 residues. CDR3 in DNA: TGTGCCAGCAGCTTCCCGACAGGGGCTGAAGCTTTCTTC. Translation gives CASSFPTGAEAFF.

The chain combines TRBV30 with TRBJ2-1, with TRBD2 matching over 8 bases. The CDR3 extends over 14 amino acids. CDR1 is GTSNPN and CDR2 is SVGIG in the germline V gene (reference sequence). The V and J ends lost 0 bases and 16 bases, in that order; junction bases with no gene match: 14. CDR3 sequence reads: CAWSVKGIGRARFF. CDR3 nucleotides: TGTGCCTGGAGTGTAAAAGGGATCGGGAGGGCCCGCTTCTTC.

This chain joins TRBV7-6 and TRBJ2-6; maybe TRBD2 (6 bases). CDR3 length: 19 amino acids. CDR1 SGHVS and CDR2 FNYEAQ come from the germline V gene. Trimming took off 1 base at V and 0 bases at J, with 16 bases between the two ends. The CDR3 DNA is TGTGCCAGCAGCTTAGAACGGGGGACCTACCTCTCTGGGGCCAACGTCCTGACTTTC. Amino acids: CASSLERGTYLSGANVLTF.

The chain couples TRBV19 to TRBJ1-1, with 9 bases aligning to TRBD1. Unmatched junction bases numbered 5, after V lost 3 bases and J lost 0 bases. Germline V CDR1 and CDR2: LNHDA, SQIVND (reference sequence). The CDR3 loop spans 16 amino acids. The CDR3 DNA reads as TGTGCCAGTAGTATCCAACAGGGGGCGATGAACACTGAAGCTTTCTTT. Translation gives CASSIQQGAMNTEAFF.

DNA for the CDR3: TGTGCCAGTTTCGAAGTGGGTGCGGATGAGCAGTACTTC. Its protein product is CASFEVGADEQYF. This rearrangement joins TRBV5-4 to TRBJ2-7; no definite D call. The V end was cut by 8 bases, the J end by 7 bases, with 19 bases between. The length of the CDR3 is 13 residues. Germline values: CDR1 SGHNT, CDR2 YYREEE (reference sequence).

CDR3 region: CASSDGLALITGELFF. The CDR3 nucleotides read TGTGCCAGCAGCGACGGACTAGCACTAATTACTGGGGAGCTGTTTTTT. V usage is TRBV9 and J usage is TRBJ2-2, with 8 nucleotides matching TRBD2. Germline CDR1 is SGDLS and CDR2 is YYNGEE. The CDR3 totals 16 residues. Trimming took 3 bases from V and 8 from J; bases not matched to a gene: 12.

The V gene is TRBV4-1, the J gene TRBJ1-1; 10 bases fit TRBD1. Germline V CDR1 and CDR2: MGHRA, YSYEKL. The CDR3 covers 20 residues. Trimming took 3 bases from V and 1 from J; bases not matched to a gene: 17. The CDR3 DNA is TGCGCCAGCAGCCATCCGCCACTGAGGGACAGGGGTCGGGCGAACACTGAAGCTTTCTTT. It codes for CASSHPPLRDRGRANTEAFF.

The rearrangement uses TRBV29-1 and TRBJ2-5; D is possibly TRBD1 (5 bases). V gave up 1 base and J gave up 5 bases, with 8 bases separating them. The CDR3 has 12 residues. CDR1 SQVTM and CDR2 ANQGSEA come from the germline V gene. The CDR3 is CSVEGQRETQYF. For the CDR3, the DNA is TGCAGCGTTGAAGGACAGAGGGAGACCCAGTACTTC. Variable domain in full (rest from reference TRBV29-1 and TRBJ2-5): SAVISQKPSRDICQRGTSLTIQCQVDSQVTMMFWYRQQPGQSLTLIATANQGSEATYESGFVIDKFPISRPNLTFSTLTVSNMSPEDSSIYLCSVEGQRETQYFGPGTRLLVL.

This chain joins TRBV6-1 and TRBJ2-5; 11 bases are a match to TRBD2. J gave up 4 bases and V 2 bases, and 21 bases lay outside the gene matches. There are 21 residues in the CDR3. Looked up from germline, CDR1 is MNHNS and CDR2 is SASEGT. Here the CDR3 DNA reads TGTGCCAGCAGTGAATGGCAGGGGGAACTAGCGGGAGTTTTAATAGGAGAGACCCAGTACTTC. Its protein product is CASSEWQGELAGVLIGETQYF.

The genes are TRBV4-1 and TRBJ1-5; D call uncertain. Per the germline V gene, CDR1 is MGHRA and CDR2 is YSYEKL. V gave up 4 bases and J gave up 5 bases, with 18 bases separating them. The CDR3 is 16 amino acids. The CDR3: CASSRIQTAVDQPQHF. CDR3 DNA: TGCGCCAGCAGCCGCATACAAACGGCGGTGGATCAGCCCCAGCATTTT.

This chain uses TRBV30 with TRBJ2-7; 9 positions match TRBD1. CDR3 length equals 14 residues. Per germline, CDR1 GTSNPN and CDR2 SVGIG (reference sequence). V lost 3 bases and J lost 2; bases outside the gene matches: 5. In nucleotides, the CDR3 is TGTGCCTGGAGCATTAGGACAGGGGCCTACGAGCAGTACTTC. This codes for CAWSIRTGAYEQYF.

V gene TRBV2 combines with J gene TRBJ1-1; possible D gene TRBD1, 5 bases. V lost 4 bases and J 5 bases, leaving 11 bases between the germline ends. Germline V CDR1 and CDR2: SNHLY, FYNNEI. CDR3 size: 13 residues. In DNA form, the CDR3 reads TGTGCCAGCAGTGCGGGGGGGAGTACTGAAGCTTTCTTT. Protein sequence: CASSAGGSTEAFF.

The CDR3 here is CASSNTGLHEQYF. The CDR3 DNA reads TGCGCCAGCAGCAACACAGGGTTGCACGAGCAGTACTTC. The chain joins TRBV5-1 to TRBJ2-7, with D possibly being TRBD1 (6 bases). The CDR3 spans 13 residues. The germline gives CDR1 SGHRS, CDR2 YFSETQ. Trimming took off 4 bases at V and 5 bases at J, with 13 bases between the two ends.

In DNA form, the CDR3 reads TGTGCCAGCAGCGTCTTCTTAGATACGCAGTATTTT. Its translation: CASSVFLDTQYF. The chain joins TRBV7-8 to TRBJ2-3, with unresolved D. The CDR3 spans 12 residues. The germline gives CDR1 SGHVS, CDR2 FQNEAQ. The ends were cut back, 5 bases at V and 5 bases at J, with 8 bases in the middle.

V and J are TRBV13 and TRBJ2-3; D gene unclear. CDR1 and CDR2 from the germline V gene are PRHDT and FYEKMQ (reference sequence). The V end was cut by 5 bases, the J end by 2 bases, with 14 bases between. This CDR3 has 15 residues. CDR3 in DNA: TGTGCCAGCAGCCCACCTTACCAGGACACAGATACGCAGTATTTT. It encodes CASSPPYQDTDTQYF.

The V and J genes are TRBV4-1 and TRBJ1-5; no reliable D call. Trimming cost V 0 bases and J 4 bases, with 7 bases left between them. This CDR3 comprises 14 residues. Germline V lookup: CDR1 MGHRA, CDR2 YSYEKL. The CDR3 DNA follows: TGCGCCAGCAGCCAAGAGTCGGGGAATCAGCCCCAGCATTTT. It codes for CASSQESGNQPQHF.

This chain uses TRBV6-5 with TRBJ2-5; D possibly corresponds to TRBD1 (6 bases). The CDR3 runs 16 residues. V was trimmed by 2 bases and J by 7 bases, leaving 20 bases between them. The germline V gene encodes CDR1 MNHEY and CDR2 SVGAGI. CDR3 DNA sequence: TGTGCCAGCAGTTACGCCGCTGGTGCAGCCAGGGGGACCCAGTACTTC. As protein: CASSYAAGAARGTQYF.

The rearrangement uses TRBV7-9 and TRBJ2-3; 13 positions agree with TRBD2. V trimming: 5 bases; J trimming: 6 bases; junction bases outside the gene matches: 11. The V gene's germline CDR1 is SEHNR and CDR2 FQNEAQ (reference sequence). CDR3 length: 17 residues. CDR3 sequence: CASSAPLLAGGSDTQYF. In DNA form, the CDR3 reads TGTGCCAGCAGCGCCCCGTTACTAGCGGGAGGGTCGGATACGCAGTATTTT.

The V gene is TRBV13, the J gene TRBJ2-1, with D possibly being TRBD1 (5 bases). This CDR3 has 14 amino acids. Trimming removed 4 bases at V and 7 bases at J, with 14 bases between. Germline V gene lookup returns CDR1 PRHDT and CDR2 FYEKMQ (reference sequence). This CDR3 reads CASSWARGRNEQFF. CDR3 DNA sequence: TGTGCCAGCAGCTGGGCAAGGGGCCGGAATGAGCAGTTCTTC. The full variable domain, its missing parts supplied by reference TRBV13 and TRBJ2-1, is AAGVIQSPRHLIKEKRETATLKCYPIPRHDTVYWYQQGPGQDPQFLISFYEKMQSDKGSIPDRFSAQQFSDYHSELNMSSLELGDSALYFCASSWARGRNEQFFGPGTRLTVL.